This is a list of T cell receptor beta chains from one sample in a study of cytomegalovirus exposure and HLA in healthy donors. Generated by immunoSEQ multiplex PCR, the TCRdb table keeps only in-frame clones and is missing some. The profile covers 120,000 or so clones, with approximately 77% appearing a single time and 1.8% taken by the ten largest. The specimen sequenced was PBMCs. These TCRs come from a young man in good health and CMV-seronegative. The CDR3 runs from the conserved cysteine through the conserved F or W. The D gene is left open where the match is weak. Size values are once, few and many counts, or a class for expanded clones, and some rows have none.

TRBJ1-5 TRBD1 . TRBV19 CASSIFTGAKQPQHF TGTGCCAGTAGTATTTTTACAGGGGCCAAGCAGCCCCAGCATTTT
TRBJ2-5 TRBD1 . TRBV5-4 CASSSATGGKETQYF TGTGCCAGCAGCTCCGCGACAGGGGGCAAAGAGACCCAGTACTTC
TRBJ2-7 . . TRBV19 CASKVGTGLSYEQYF TGTGCCAGTAAAGTCGGCACAGGGTTATCCTACGAGCAGTACTTC
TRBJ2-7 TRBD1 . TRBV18 CASSPTQGVEQYF TGTGCCAGCTCACCGACTCAGGGGGTTGAGCAGTACTTC
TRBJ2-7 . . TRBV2 CASLVTSEQYF TGTGCCAGCCTGGTTACATCCGAGCAGTACTTC
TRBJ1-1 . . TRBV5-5 CASSNEAFF TGTGCCAGCAGTAATGAAGCTTTCTTT
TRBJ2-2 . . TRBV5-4 CASSPWAGRVTGELFF TGTGCCAGCAGCCCCTGGGCGGGGCGGGTCACCGGGGAGCTGTTTTTT
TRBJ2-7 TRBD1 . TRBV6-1 CASNIDRGSYEQYF TGTGCCAGCAATATTGACAGGGGCTCCTACGAGCAGTACTTC
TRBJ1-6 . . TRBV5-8 CASSLAAGDSPLHF TGTGCCAGCAGCTTGGCCGCGGGAGACTCACCCCTCCACTTT
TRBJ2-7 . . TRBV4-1 CASSQIPTGGGYEQYF TGCGCCAGCAGCCAAATCCCTACAGGGGGGGGGTACGAGCAGTACTTC
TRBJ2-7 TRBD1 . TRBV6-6 CASSGTESSYEQYF TGTGCCAGCAGCGGGACAGAATCATCCTACGAGCAGTACTTC
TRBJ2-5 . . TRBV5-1 CASSLWAGTLGSGAQETQYF TGCGCCAGCAGCTTGTGGGCTGGGACTCTTGGCTCCGGGGCACAAGAGACCCAGTACTTC
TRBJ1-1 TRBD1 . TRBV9 CASSVGEGAVTEAFF TGTGCCAGCAGCGTAGGAGAGGGGGCAGTGACTGAAGCTTTCTTT
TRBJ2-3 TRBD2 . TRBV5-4 CASSLGGLGTDTQYF TGTGCCAGCAGCTTGGGGGGACTAGGCACAGATACGCAGTATTTT
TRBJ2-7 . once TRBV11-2 CASAVLGVGGGSIF .